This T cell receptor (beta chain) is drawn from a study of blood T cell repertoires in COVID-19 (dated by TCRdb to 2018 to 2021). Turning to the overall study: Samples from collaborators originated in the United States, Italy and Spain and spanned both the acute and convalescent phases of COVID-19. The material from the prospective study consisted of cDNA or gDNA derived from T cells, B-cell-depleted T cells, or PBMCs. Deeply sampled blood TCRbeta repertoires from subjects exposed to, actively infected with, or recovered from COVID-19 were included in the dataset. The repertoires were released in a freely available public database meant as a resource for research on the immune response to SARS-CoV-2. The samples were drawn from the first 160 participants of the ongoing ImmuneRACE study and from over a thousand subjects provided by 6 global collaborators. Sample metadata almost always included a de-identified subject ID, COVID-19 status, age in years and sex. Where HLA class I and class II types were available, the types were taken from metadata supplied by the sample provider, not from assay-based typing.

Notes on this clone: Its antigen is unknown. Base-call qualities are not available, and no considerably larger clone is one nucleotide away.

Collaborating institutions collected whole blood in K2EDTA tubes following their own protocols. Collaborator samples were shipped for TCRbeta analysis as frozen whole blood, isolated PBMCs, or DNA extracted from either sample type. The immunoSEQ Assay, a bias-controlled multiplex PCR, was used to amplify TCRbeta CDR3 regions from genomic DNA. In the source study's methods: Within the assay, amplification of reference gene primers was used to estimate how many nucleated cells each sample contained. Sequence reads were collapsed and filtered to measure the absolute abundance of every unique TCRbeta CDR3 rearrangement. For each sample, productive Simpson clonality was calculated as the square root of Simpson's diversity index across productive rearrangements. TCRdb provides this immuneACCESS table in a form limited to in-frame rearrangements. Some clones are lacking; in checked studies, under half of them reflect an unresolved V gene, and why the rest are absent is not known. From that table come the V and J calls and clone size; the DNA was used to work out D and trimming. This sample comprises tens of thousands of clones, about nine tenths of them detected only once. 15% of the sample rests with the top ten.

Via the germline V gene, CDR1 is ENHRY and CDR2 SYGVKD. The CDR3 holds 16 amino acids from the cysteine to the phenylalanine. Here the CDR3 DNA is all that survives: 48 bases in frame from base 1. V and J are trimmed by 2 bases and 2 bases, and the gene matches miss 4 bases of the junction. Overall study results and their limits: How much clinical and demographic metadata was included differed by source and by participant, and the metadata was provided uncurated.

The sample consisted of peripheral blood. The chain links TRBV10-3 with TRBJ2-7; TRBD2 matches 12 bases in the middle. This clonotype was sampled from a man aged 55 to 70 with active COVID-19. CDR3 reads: CAISERLAGETYEQYF. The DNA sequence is TGTGCCATCAGTGAGAGACTAGCGGGAGAAACCTACGAGCAGTACTTC.